Presented here are 25 T cell receptor beta chains from one specimen sequenced in a study of CD8 T cells in Susac syndrome (dated by TCRdb to between 2018 and 2021). Libraries came from the immunoSEQ multiplex PCR assay. RNA was extracted with the RNeasy kit and roughly 0.45 to 1 ug was reverse transcribed using random hexamers. The public reads were run again by TCRdb, first through fastp at Q25 and then through MiXCR, and only productive beta chains were kept. One record per CDR3 amino acid sequence lists the most common genes and DNA. The sample table contains 120,000 or so distinct CDR3 sequences; only one count was recorded for nearly 96% of them. The top ten constitute roughly 0.13% of the sample. The sequenced sample was CD4+ T cells from PBMCs. These receptor sequences come from a human donor with Susac syndrome.

This chain uses TRBV20-1 with TRBJ2-3, with 10 bases that match TRBD2. The CDR3 is made up of 14 amino acids. The V segment lost 5 bases and the J segment 2 bases; nucleotides outside the gene matches: 4. Per germline, CDR1 DFQATT and CDR2 SNEGSKA (reference sequence). The CDR3 is CSASLAGVTDTQYF. The CDR3 DNA reads as TGCAGTGCTTCCCTAGCGGGGGTCACAGATACGCAGTATTTT.

The V gene is TRBV7-9, the J gene TRBJ2-3; the D call may be TRBD1 or TRBD2 (5 bases each). CDR1 and CDR2 (germline): SEHNR, FQNEAQ (reference sequence). With 4 bases removed from V and 2 bases from J, the gap between germline ends came to 19 bases. The CDR3 has 17 amino acids. CDR3 region: CASSSPRGTLLTDTQYF. The CDR3 DNA sequence: TGTGCCAGCAGCTCCCCCCGAGGGACCCTTCTCACAGATACGCAGTATTTT.

Turning to this clonotype: Germline and junction disagree at one end, which may indicate a read error. The V call is TRBV20-1, the J call TRBJ2-1; 7 bases agree with TRBD1. The germline V gene has CDR1 DFQATT and CDR2 SNEGSKA (reference sequence). The CDR3 runs to 15 residues. CDR3 residues: CSARAGGSPYNEQFF. CDR3 nucleotide sequence: TGCAGTGCCAGAGCAGGGGGTTCTCCCTACAATGAGCAGTTCTTC.

CDR3 loop: CASSPWLGEFGNYGYTF. The DNA for the CDR3 is TGTGCCAGCTCACCGTGGCTCGGGGAGTTTGGGAACTATGGCTACACCTTC. The J gene is TRBJ1-2, the V gene TRBV18; D is ambiguous. There are 17 residues in the CDR3. Germline V gene lookup returns CDR1 KGHSH and CDR2 LQKENI. The V and J ends lost 3 bases and 2 bases respectively, with 19 bases between them.

The chain links TRBV18 to TRBJ2-6; the D is unclear. The ends were cut back, 3 bases at V and 3 bases at J, with 12 bases in the middle. Germline V CDR1 and CDR2: KGHSH, LQKENI. The CDR3 is 16 residues long. CDR3 region: CASSPSLGRGANVLTF. The CDR3 region has the DNA TGTGCCAGCTCACCTAGCCTTGGGCGTGGGGCCAACGTCCTGACTTTC.

The V gene is TRBV12-3 or TRBV12-4, the J gene TRBJ1-2, with D maybe TRBD1 (6 bases). This CDR3 is 13 amino acids long. Trimming shortened V by 5 bases and J by 2 bases, and 9 bases separated the two germline ends. CDR3 protein: CASSITGNYGYTF. Here the CDR3 DNA reads TGTGCCAGCAGTATTACAGGGAACTATGGCTACACCTTC.

The CDR3 coding sequence is TGTGCCAGCAGCTGGAGCGGGGGCTCCTACGAGCAGTACTTC. Protein: CASSWSGGSYEQYF. The chain recombines TRBV14 with TRBJ2-7; 8 bases map to TRBD2. V trimming: 5 bases; J trimming: 0 bases; junction bases outside the gene matches: 3. CDR3 size: 14 residues. CDR1 and CDR2 (germline): SGHDN, FVKESK.

The J gene is TRBJ2-7, the V gene TRBV30; 11 nucleotides agree with TRBD2. The ends lost 0 bases at V and 2 bases at J; junction bases unmatched: 6. The germline V gene encodes CDR1 GTSNPN and CDR2 SVGIG (reference sequence). The CDR3 sequence is 16 residues long. CDR3 sequence reads: CAWSVLELAGAYEQYF. For the CDR3, the DNA is TGTGCCTGGAGTGTACTCGAACTAGCGGGAGCCTACGAGCAGTACTTC.

V gene TRBV30 combines with J gene TRBJ2-7, with no clear D. From germline, CDR1 is GTSNPN and CDR2 SVGIG (reference sequence). Between the trimmed V and J ends, which lost 1 base and 5 bases, there was a span of 24 bases. The CDR3 is made up of 17 amino acids. The CDR3, as DNA: TGTGCCTGGAGTGGCCGGGCCGGTACGCTTCTGTGGAACGAGCAGTACTTC. This sequence encodes CAWSGRAGTLLWNEQYF.

V gene TRBV29-1 combines with J gene TRBJ2-6, with D unresolved. The CDR3 loop spans 14 amino acids. Trimming removed 1 base at V and 0 bases at J, with 4 bases between. Germline CDR1 is SQVTM and CDR2 is ANQGSEA. Here the CDR3 DNA reads TGCAGCGTTGAAGGAAACTCTGGGGCCAACGTCCTGACTTTC. This encodes CSVEGNSGANVLTF.

The V call is TRBV7-2, the J call TRBJ2-5, with 10 nucleotides matching TRBD2. V gave up 7 bases and J gave up 3 bases; unmatched junction bases: 8. Germline V gene sequence: CDR1 SGHTA, CDR2 FQGNSA. The length of the CDR3 is 15 residues. The CDR3 region is CASIEAGTSEETQYF. CDR3 bases: TGTGCCAGCATCGAAGCCGGGACTAGCGAAGAGACCCAGTACTTC.

The gene calls are TRBV29-1 and TRBJ1-1, with D unclear. The V gene lost 8 bases and the J gene lost 5 bases, with 18 bases spanning the gap. This CDR3 is 13 amino acids long. Germline V gene sequence: CDR1 SQVTM, CDR2 ANQGSEA. CDR3: CSLTVRRGTEAFF. DNA for the CDR3: TGCAGCTTGACCGTACGGCGGGGTACTGAAGCTTTCTTT.

The rearrangement links TRBV20-1 to TRBJ1-4, with a tentative D call TRBD1 (5 bases). Germline CDR1 DFQATT, CDR2 SNEGSKA (reference sequence). This CDR3 contains 14 residues. The germline V and J ends were trimmed by 0 bases and 2 bases, with 7 bases remaining between them. The CDR3 DNA reads as TGCAGTGCTAGAGAGGGGGGGACTAATGAAAAACTGTTTTTT. Amino acids: CSAREGGTNEKLFF.

The genes are TRBV20-1 and TRBJ2-5; tentatively, D is TRBD2 (5 bases). Looked up from germline, CDR1 is DFQATT and CDR2 is SNEGSKA (reference sequence). Trimming left V 0 bases short and J 5 bases short, with 16 bases between. CDR3 length equals 15 residues. CDR3 loop: CSARDGIRGVETQYF. CDR3 DNA sequence: TGCAGTGCTAGAGACGGGATACGCGGCGTTGAGACCCAGTACTTC.

The chain links TRBV6-2 or TRBV6-3 to TRBJ2-7; D not resolved. CDR1 MNHEY and CDR2 SVGEGT come from the germline V gene. The CDR3 spans 12 residues. Trimming pared 5 bases from V and 7 bases from J, leaving 12 bases between. The CDR3 sequence is CASSPRSREQYF. The CDR3, as DNA: TGTGCCAGCAGTCCCCGGTCCCGAGAGCAGTACTTC.

This chain joins TRBV29-1 and TRBJ2-3, with D hard to call. Per germline, CDR1 SQVTM and CDR2 ANQGSEA. This CDR3 comprises 12 residues. Trimming cost V 1 base and J 1 base, with 3 bases left between them. The DNA for the CDR3 is TGCAGCGTTGAAGCGGGCACAGATACGCAGTATTTT. Protein: CSVEAGTDTQYF.

The V gene is TRBV28, the J gene TRBJ2-7; a weak D match, TRBD2 (5 bases). The CDR3 contains 16 residues. V was shortened by 7 bases and J by 0 bases, with 19 bases between the two germline ends. Germline CDR1 MDHEN, CDR2 SYDVKM. CDR3 sequence (DNA): TGTGCCAGCACCCTCCGGCCCGGGCGGGTCTCCTACGAGCAGTACTTC. This encodes CASTLRPGRVSYEQYF.

This chain joins TRBV29-1 and TRBJ2-7; 10 bases map to TRBD1. The CDR3 loop spans 14 amino acids. V shed 4 bases and J 7 bases; nucleotides not matched to a gene: 10. Germline-derived CDR1 and CDR2 are SQVTM and ANQGSEA. The CDR3 DNA is TGCAGCGTTGCCCGGGACAGGGGAGGGCAGGAGCAGTACTTC. This codes for CSVARDRGGQEQYF.

V usage is TRBV5-1 and J usage is TRBJ2-1; D is unclear. CDR3 size: 13 residues. V lost 0 bases and J 4 bases, leaving 5 bases between the germline ends. The germline V gene has CDR1 SGHRS and CDR2 YFSETQ. CDR3 DNA sequence: TGCGCCAGCAGCTTGGAGAGTTACAATGAGCAGTTCTTC. It translates to CASSLESYNEQFF.

This clonotype has a single count. The chain carries TRBV5-1 and TRBJ2-4; 10 bases match TRBD2. The CDR3 has 14 amino acids. CDR1 is SGHRS and CDR2 is YFSETQ in the germline V gene. The ends lost 4 bases at V and 5 bases at J; junction bases unmatched: 3. The CDR3 here is CASSLAGAENIQYF. As DNA, the CDR3 is TGCGCCAGCAGCCTAGCGGGAGCAGAAAACATTCAGTACTTC.

This chain links TRBV7-3 with TRBJ1-2; 8 nucleotides match TRBD1. V shed 5 bases and J 3 bases; nucleotides not matched to a gene: 11. This CDR3 comprises 16 residues. Germline V lookup: CDR1 SGHTA, CDR2 FQGTGA. The CDR3 is CASSPAQGAKDYGYTF. CDR3 DNA sequence: TGTGCCAGCAGCCCCGCCCAGGGGGCGAAAGACTATGGCTACACCTTC. The complete variable domain, with remaining parts taken from reference TRBV7-3 and TRBJ1-2, reads GAGVSQTPSNKVTEKGKYVELRCDPISGHTALYWYRQSLGQGPEFLIYFQGTGAADDSGLPNDRFFAVRPEGSVSTLKIQRTERGDSAVYLCASSPAQGAKDYGYTFGSGTRLTVV.

The gene calls are TRBV29-1 and TRBJ2-7; D might be TRBD1 (5 bases). Germline CDR1 SQVTM, CDR2 ANQGSEA. Trimming pared 0 bases from V and 12 bases from J, leaving 18 bases between. CDR3 length: 13 residues. CDR3 in amino acids: CSVEDEDTRRTYF. CDR3 in DNA: TGCAGCGTTGAAGATGAGGACACCCGGAGAACGTACTTC.

The V gene is TRBV2, the J gene TRBJ1-3, with D perhaps TRBD1 (5 bases). Germline loops: CDR1 SNHLY, CDR2 FYNNEI. The CDR3 has 14 amino acids. Trimming removed 5 bases from V and 0 bases from J, with 8 bases in between. CDR3 residues: CASSPTVSGNTIYF. The CDR3, as DNA: TGTGCCAGCAGTCCGACAGTCTCTGGAAACACCATATATTTT.

V is TRBV7-9 and J is TRBJ2-7, with 7 bases fitting TRBD2. The CDR3 totals 14 residues. Germline CDR1 and CDR2: SEHNR and FQNEAQ (reference sequence). V shed 4 bases and J 3 bases; nucleotides not matched to a gene: 6. CDR3 protein: CASSSAPSGYEQYF. CDR3 nucleotides: TGTGCCAGCAGCTCGGCACCTAGCGGCTACGAGCAGTACTTC. The full variable domain, completed using reference TRBV7-9 and TRBJ2-7, is DTGVSQNPRHKITKRGQNVTFRCDPISEHNRLYWYRQTLGQGPEFLTYFQNEAQLEKSRLLSDRFSAERPKGSFSTLEIQRTEQGDSAMYLCASSSAPSGYEQYFGPGTRLTVT.

The V gene is TRBV29-1, the J gene TRBJ1-1; D is perhaps TRBD1 (5 bases). The CDR3 spans 12 residues. V lost 7 bases and J 5 bases, leaving 14 bases between the germline ends. Germline lookup yields CDR1 SQVTM and CDR2 ANQGSEA. Here the CDR3 DNA reads TGCAGCGGGGCGCAGGGATGGACTGAAGCTTTCTTT. Residues: CSGAQGWTEAFF.